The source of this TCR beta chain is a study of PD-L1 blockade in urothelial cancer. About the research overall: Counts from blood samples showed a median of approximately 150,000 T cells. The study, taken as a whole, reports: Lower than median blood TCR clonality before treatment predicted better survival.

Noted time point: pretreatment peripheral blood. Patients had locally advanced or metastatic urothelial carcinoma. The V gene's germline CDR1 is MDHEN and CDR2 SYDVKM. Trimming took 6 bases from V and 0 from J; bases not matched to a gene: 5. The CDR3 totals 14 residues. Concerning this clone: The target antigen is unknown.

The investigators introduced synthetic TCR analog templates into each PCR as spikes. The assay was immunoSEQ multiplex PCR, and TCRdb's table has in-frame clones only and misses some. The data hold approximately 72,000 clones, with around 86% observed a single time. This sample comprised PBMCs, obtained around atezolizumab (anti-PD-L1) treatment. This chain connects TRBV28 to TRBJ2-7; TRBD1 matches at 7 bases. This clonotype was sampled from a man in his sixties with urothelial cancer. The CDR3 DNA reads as TGTGCCAGCAGAATGACAGGGAGCTCCTACGAGCAGTACTTC. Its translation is CASRMTGSSYEQYF.